This T cell receptor (beta chain) was sequenced during a study of a mutant IDH1 vaccine in newly diagnosed glioma. Study-wide background: Radiotherapy alone preceded vaccination by 4-6 weeks; alternatively, vaccination started with temozolomide cycles. Patients under treatment included around 60% males and 37.5% females and had a mean age of around 43 years.

The CDR3 is 16 amino acids. V was trimmed by 6 bases and J by 1 base, leaving 18 bases between them. Germline assignment: CDR1 SNHLY and CDR2 FYNNEI. Profiling relied on immunoSEQ multiplex PCR, and the TCRdb table lists in-frame clones only, not all of them. The table includes tens of thousands of clones, around 80% detected once. The time point here: week 35, safety follow-up. In the vaccine, a single dose held 300 ug of the mutant IDH1 20-mer peptide, along with topical imiquimod. A note on this clone: The antigen remains undetermined.

The chain is built from TRBV2 and TRBJ2-5; D possibly corresponds to TRBD1 (7 bases). The sample was PBMCs, taken from a glioma patient whose treatment included an IDH1 peptide vaccine. The receptor's source is a man between 50 and 59 years old with glioma. The CDR3 nucleotides read TGTGCCAGCAGCAAAGGTGGAGGGGGCTCCCAAGAGACCCAGTACTTC. Its protein is CASSKGGGGSQETQYF. The complete variable domain, with remaining parts taken from reference TRBV2 and TRBJ2-5, reads EPEVTQTPSHQVTQMGQEVILRCVPISNHLYFYWYRQILGQKVEFLVSFYNNEISEKSEIFDDQFSVERPDGSNFTLKIRSTKLEDSAMYFCASSKGGGGSQETQYFGPGTRLLVL.